This T cell receptor beta chain was identified during a study of T cell changes during pregnancy in multiple sclerosis. Assay used: immunoSEQ multiplex PCR; TCRdb lists only in-frame clones, some missing. This sample has about 57,000 clones; around 93% occur once, and the top ten carry around 1.7%. V was trimmed by 3 bases and J by 2 bases, leaving 10 bases between them. The CDR3 totals 15 residues. The germline gives CDR1 KGHSH, CDR2 LQKENI. The source of this sequence is a female donor with multiple sclerosis, enrolled in a pregnancy study. This material consisted of peripheral blood, taken after pregnancy. V is TRBV18 and J is TRBJ1-4; D is possibly TRBD1 (5 bases). The CDR3 here is CASSPLAGTNEKLFF. The CDR3 DNA reads as TGTGCCAGCTCACCCTTGGCAGGGACTAATGAAAAACTGTTTTTT. Supplemented by reference TRBV18 and TRBJ1-4, the full variable domain reads NAGVMQNPRHLVRRRGQEARLRCSPMKGHSHVYWYRQLPEEGLKFMVYLQKENIIDESGMPKERFSAEFPKEGPSILRIQQVVRGDSAAYFCASSPLAGTNEKLFFGSGTQLSVL.